The 29 T cell receptor beta chains in this list originate from one sample, sequenced in a study of blood T cell repertoires in COVID-19 (dated by TCRdb to the early 2020s). Library creation used the immunoSEQ multiplex PCR assay. This immuneACCESS table, as held by TCRdb, lists in-frame sequences with V and J called but not all clones. Of the missing ones, under half trace to an unresolved V gene in checked studies; the others have no known cause. This sample comprises about 240,000 clones, 70% to 85% of them detected only once. The top ten clonotypes cover more than 8% of the sample. Material: peripheral blood. The source is a woman of 80 years or more with acute or convalescent COVID-19.

This clone was detected only once. The V and J genes are TRBV19 and TRBJ1-5, with 7 positions matching TRBD1. Germline trimming cut 7 bases from V and 7 bases from J; bases unmatched to any gene: 4. The CDR3 spans 12 residues. Per the germline V gene, CDR1 is LNHDA and CDR2 is SQIVND (reference sequence). This CDR3 is CASMGTVQPQHF. The CDR3 DNA reads TGTGCCAGTATGGGGACAGTCCAGCCCCAGCATTTT. Combining the CDR3 with reference TRBV19 and TRBJ1-5 gives the whole variable domain DGGITQSPKYLFRKEGQNVTLSCEQNLNHDAMYWYRQDPGQGLRLIYYSQIVNDFQKGDIAEGYSVSREKKESFPLTVTSAQKNPTAFYLCASMGTVQPQHFGDGTRLSIL.

This chain joins TRBV5-8 and TRBJ1-5; D may be TRBD1 (6 bases). The germline V gene encodes CDR1 SGHTS and CDR2 YDEGEE. The V end lost 4 bases, the J end lost 3 bases, and 14 bases lay between the germline ends. This CDR3 contains 15 residues. In DNA form, the CDR3 reads TGTGCCAGCAGCCGTACAGGGTTCGTCAATCAGCCCCAGCATTTT. It is translated as CASSRTGFVNQPQHF.

This chain links TRBV5-6 with TRBJ1-2, with D maybe TRBD1 (5 bases). Between the trimmed V and J ends, which lost 1 base and 13 bases, there was a span of 14 bases. Germline-derived CDR1 and CDR2 are SGHDT and YYEEEE. The CDR3 extends over 12 amino acids. The CDR3 DNA reads as TGTGCCAGCAGCTTGTTGGAGGGGAAGGGCACCTTC. Its translation is CASSLLEGKGTF.

V and J are TRBV18 and TRBJ2-3; D is possibly TRBD1 (5 bases). V was cut by 3 bases and J by 6 bases, with 10 bases left in between. Germline loops: CDR1 KGHSH, CDR2 LQKENI. CDR3 length: 13 residues. This CDR3 is CASSPIGADTQYF. CDR3 nucleotide sequence: TGTGCCAGCTCACCCATAGGGGCGGATACGCAGTATTTT.

This clone was recorded only once. The chain employs TRBV18 and TRBJ2-5; D unclear. This CDR3 spans 12 amino acids. Germline-derived CDR1 and CDR2 are KGHSH and LQKENI. Trimming stripped 4 bases from V and 5 bases from J, with 8 bases between. The CDR3 loop reads CASSLAGETQYF. The CDR3, as DNA: TGTGCCAGCTCACTCGCCGGGGAGACCCAGTACTTC.

The rearrangement links TRBV4-1 to TRBJ1-2; D not resolved. Germline values: CDR1 MGHRA, CDR2 YSYEKL. With 0 bases removed from V and 1 base from J, the gap between germline ends came to 6 bases. The CDR3 spans 14 residues. This CDR3 is CASSQEQINYGYTF. CDR3 in DNA: TGCGCCAGCAGCCAAGAACAGATTAACTATGGCTACACCTTC.

This clone was seen a handful of times. V is TRBV6-6 and J is TRBJ2-1; D possibly corresponds to TRBD1 (6 bases). Germline-derived CDR1 and CDR2 are MNHNY and SVGAGI (reference sequence). V lost 0 bases and J 0 bases, leaving 9 bases between the germline ends. The CDR3 runs to 16 residues. The CDR3 nucleotides are TGTGCCAGCAGTTACTCCTCGGACAGCTCCTACAATGAGCAGTTCTTC. Protein: CASSYSSDSSYNEQFF.

The chain combines TRBV28 with TRBJ1-5; 8 nucleotides match TRBD1. Germline CDR1 and CDR2: MDHEN and SYDVKM. V shed 6 bases, J shed 5 bases, and the junction held 6 bases outside the gene matches. CDR3 length: 14 residues. The CDR3: CASSPGQGYQPQHF. CDR3 DNA: TGTGCCAGCAGCCCTGGACAGGGATATCAGCCCCAGCATTTT.

This chain uses TRBV7-8 with TRBJ1-5; possible D gene TRBD1, 6 bases. Germline-derived CDR1 and CDR2 are SGHVS and FQNEAQ. The CDR3 is 14 residues long. V was pared by 3 bases and J by 7 bases, with 13 bases between. The CDR3 coding sequence is TGTGCCAGCAGCTTTGTACAGGGACAACAGCCCCAGCATTTT. It codes for CASSFVQGQQPQHF.

This chain links TRBV5-1 with TRBJ1-1; a possible D gene is TRBD1 (5 bases). V lost 1 base, J lost 1 base, and 11 bases lay in between. From germline, CDR1 is SGHRS and CDR2 YFSETQ. The CDR3 length is 15 residues. The CDR3 DNA follows: TGCGCCAGCAGCTTGTCCCAGGGCCCGAACACTGAAGCTTTCTTT. It translates to CASSLSQGPNTEAFF.

The table lists this clone with a few counts. DNA of the CDR3: TGTGCCAGCAGCTTAGTAGCGCAGGGGAACTACGAGCAGTACTTC. This encodes CASSLVAQGNYEQYF. V is TRBV11-1 and J is TRBJ2-7; weak D call: TRBD1 (6 bases). Trimming shortened V by 1 base and J by 3 bases, and 13 bases separated the two germline ends. CDR3 length equals 15 residues. Germline loops: CDR1 SGHAT, CDR2 FQDESV (reference sequence).

This chain connects TRBV3-1 (or the pseudogene TRBV3-2) to TRBJ1-2, with 10 positions matching TRBD1. With V trimmed by 3 bases and J by 14 bases, 6 bases remained unmatched. The CDR3 has 12 amino acids. Germline loops: CDR1 LGHDT, CDR2 YNNKEL (reference sequence). CDR3: CASSHRQGARTF. The DNA for the CDR3 is TGTGCCAGCAGCCATAGACAGGGGGCGCGGACCTTC.

The chain uses TRBV28 and TRBJ2-7; 10 positions agree with TRBD1. This CDR3 has 16 residues. With 1 base clipped from V and 4 bases from J, the junction kept 7 bases outside the gene matches. Germline CDR1 MDHEN, CDR2 SYDVKM. The DNA of the CDR3 is TGTGCCAGCAGTTTATATCGGGACAGGGGTTCGTACGAGCAGTACTTC. Translating it yields CASSLYRDRGSYEQYF.

The chain links TRBV9 to TRBJ2-3; 9 bases match TRBD2. CDR1 and CDR2 (germline): SGDLS, YYNGEE. The trim removed 0 bases at V and 6 bases at J, leaving 5 bases unmatched. The CDR3 extends over 15 amino acids. Here the CDR3 reads CASSVGGGGYDTQYF. The DNA of the CDR3 is TGTGCCAGCAGCGTAGGCGGGGGGGGCTACGATACGCAGTATTTT.

The chain carries TRBV28 and TRBJ1-1, with TRBD1 as a possible D gene (6 bases). The CDR3 length is 12 residues. V lost 6 bases to trimming and J lost 11 bases, with 16 bases between them. Per the germline V gene, CDR1 is MDHEN and CDR2 is SYDVKM. DNA of the CDR3: TGTGCCAGCAGATCTCCCCAGGGACACGCTTTCTTT. This encodes CASRSPQGHAFF.

The chain uses TRBV18 and TRBJ1-6; D perhaps matches TRBD1 (6 bases). Trimming took 8 bases from V and 8 from J, leaving 19 bases between them. The CDR3 runs to 15 residues. CDR1 and CDR2 from the germline V gene are KGHSH and LQKENI. CDR3 amino acids: CASTLNRVGYSPLHF. CDR3 DNA: TGTGCCAGCACGTTAAACAGGGTGGGTTATTCACCCCTCCACTTT.

This clone turned up a few times. V gene TRBV6-1 combines with J gene TRBJ2-3; 9 bases match TRBD1. The V gene's germline CDR1 is MNHNS and CDR2 SASEGT. V gave up 1 base and J gave up 1 base; unmatched junction bases: 6. The CDR3 spans 17 residues. The CDR3 coding sequence is TGTGCCAGCAGTGAAGTTGGACAGGGGCTAGGCACAGATACGCAGTATTTT. This encodes CASSEVGQGLGTDTQYF.

This chain uses TRBV2 with TRBJ1-4, with TRBD1 matching 7 bases. Trimming removed 5 bases from V and 7 bases from J; junction bases left unmatched: 4. CDR1 and CDR2 from the germline V gene are SNHLY and FYNNEI. The CDR3 length is 13 residues. The CDR3 DNA is TGTGCCAGCAGTACAGGGGCTGGTGAAAAACTGTTTTTT. It translates to CASSTGAGEKLFF.

There are a few counts of this clone. The J gene is TRBJ2-7, the V gene TRBV3-1 (or the pseudogene TRBV3-2); tentative D call: TRBD1 (6 bases). The V gene lost 6 bases and the J gene lost 5 bases, with 17 bases spanning the gap. This CDR3 has 14 residues. CDR1 and CDR2 (germline): LGHDT, YNNKEL (reference sequence). CDR3 nucleotide sequence: TGTGCCAGCAGTCCGATTGACAGGCCTCACGAGCAGTACTTC. It yields the protein CASSPIDRPHEQYF.

This clone was counted a few times. The rearrangement uses TRBV7-2 and TRBJ1-5, with 8 bases aligning to TRBD1. Germline loops: CDR1 SGHTA, CDR2 FQGNSA. V gave up 5 bases and J gave up 6 bases; unmatched junction bases: 3. The CDR3 extends over 13 amino acids. This chain's CDR3 is CASSADRVQPQHF. The CDR3 coding sequence is TGTGCCAGCAGCGCGGACAGGGTTCAGCCCCAGCATTTT.

In regard to this clone: Compared with germline, one end of the junction differs, possibly owing to a read error. This chain uses TRBV12-3 or TRBV12-4 with TRBJ1-1; weak D call: TRBD1 (5 bases). This CDR3 is 8 amino acids long. For the CDR3, the DNA is TGTGCCAGCCGGGCGGGGGGTTTT. It specifies CASRAGGF.

This chain joins TRBV24-1 and TRBJ2-1; 10 bases match TRBD1. The V and J ends lost 7 bases and 8 bases, in that order; junction bases with no gene match: 10. This CDR3 has 15 residues. In germline, CDR1 is KGHDR, CDR2 SFDVKD. In DNA, the CDR3 is TGTGCCACCAGCCTAGGGGGGACAGGGGACGATGAGCAGTTCTTC. Translated, it gives CATSLGGTGDDEQFF.

The chain employs TRBV3-1 (or the pseudogene TRBV3-2) and TRBJ2-7, with D perhaps TRBD1 (7 bases). The CDR3 contains 14 residues. V lost 3 bases, J lost 6 bases, and 15 bases lay in between. Germline V gene sequence: CDR1 LGHDT, CDR2 YNNKEL (reference sequence). The CDR3 loop reads CASSQGQGGSEQYF. CDR3 in DNA: TGTGCCAGCAGCCAGGGGCAGGGGGGCTCCGAGCAGTACTTC.

The J gene is TRBJ1-1, the V gene TRBV2; 8 bases agree with TRBD1. V dropped 8 bases and J dropped 0; count of bases not matched to a gene: 8. Germline-derived CDR1 and CDR2 are SNHLY and FYNNEI. The CDR3 has 15 residues. The CDR3 sequence: CASGRTGNMNTEAFF. In nucleotides, the CDR3 is TGTGCCAGCGGCAGGACAGGGAACATGAACACTGAAGCTTTCTTT. The variable domain in full, completed from reference TRBV2 and TRBJ1-1, reads EPEVTQTPSHQVTQMGQEVILRCVPISNHLYFYWYRQILGQKVEFLVSFYNNEISEKSEIFDDQFSVERPDGSNFTLKIRSTKLEDSAMYFCASGRTGNMNTEAFFGQGTRLTVV.

This clone was seen just once. V and J are TRBV5-8 and TRBJ2-7, with D perhaps matching TRBD1 (6 bases). The CDR3 is 16 residues long. V shed 5 bases and J shed 1 base, with 19 bases lying between them. Germline CDR1 and CDR2: SGHTS and YDEGEE. CDR3: CASRPAPGTLSYEQYF. The DNA of the CDR3 is TGTGCCAGCAGACCAGCCCCCGGGACACTATCCTACGAGCAGTACTTC.

The V call is TRBV19, the J call TRBJ2-1; TRBD1 matches at 7 bases. CDR1 is LNHDA, CDR2 SQIVND, per germline (reference sequence). J lost 8 bases, V lost 5 bases, and 6 bases had no gene match. This CDR3 comprises 13 residues. DNA for the CDR3: TGTGCCAGTAGTCCCAGACAGGGTGATGAGCAGTTCTTC. Translating it yields CASSPRQGDEQFF.

The chain recombines TRBV5-1 with TRBJ1-2, with D possibly TRBD1 on 5 matching bases. The CDR3 runs to 15 residues. V was shortened by 2 bases and J by 4 bases, with 15 bases between the two germline ends. The germline V gene has CDR1 SGHRS and CDR2 YFSETQ. This chain's CDR3 is CASSFDTGFTYGYTF. The CDR3 DNA sequence: TGCGCCAGCAGCTTCGACACAGGATTCACCTATGGCTACACCTTC.

The table lists this clone with a few counts. The CDR3 DNA is TGTGCCAGCAGCGTTGCGAGCGGACAGGGATTTGATGACAATGAGCAGTTCTTC. Protein product: CASSVASGQGFDDNEQFF. The chain is built from TRBV9 and TRBJ2-1, with 8 bases matching TRBD1. From germline, CDR1 is SGDLS and CDR2 YYNGEE. Losses at the gene ends were 2 bases for V and 5 bases for J; bases not matched to a gene: 15. The CDR3 consists of 18 residues.

The CDR3 nucleotides read TGTGCCAGCAGTTTATCCCTCGGGGGGACCGGGGAGCTGTTTTTT. Protein: CASSLSLGGTGELFF. The chain joins TRBV28 to TRBJ2-2; 7 bases fit TRBD2. From germline, CDR1 is MDHEN and CDR2 SYDVKM. The CDR3 extends over 15 amino acids. The V segment lost 1 base and the J segment 5 bases; nucleotides outside the gene matches: 4.